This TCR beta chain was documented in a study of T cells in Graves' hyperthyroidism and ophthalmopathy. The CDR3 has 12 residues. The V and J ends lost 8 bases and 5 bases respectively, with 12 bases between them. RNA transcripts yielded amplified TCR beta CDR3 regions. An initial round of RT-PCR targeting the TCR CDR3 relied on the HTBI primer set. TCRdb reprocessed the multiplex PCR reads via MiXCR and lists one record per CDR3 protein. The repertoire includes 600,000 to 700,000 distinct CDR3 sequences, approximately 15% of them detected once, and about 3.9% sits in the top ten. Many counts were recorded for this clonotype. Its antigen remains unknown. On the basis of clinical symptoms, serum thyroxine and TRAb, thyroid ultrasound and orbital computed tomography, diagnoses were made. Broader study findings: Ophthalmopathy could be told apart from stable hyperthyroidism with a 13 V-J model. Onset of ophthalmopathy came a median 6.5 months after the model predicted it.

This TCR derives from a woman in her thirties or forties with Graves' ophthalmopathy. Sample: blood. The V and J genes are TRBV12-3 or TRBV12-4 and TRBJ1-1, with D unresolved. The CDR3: CASGRSSTEAFF. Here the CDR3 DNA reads TGTGCCAGCGGACGTTCGAGTACTGAAGCTTTCTTT.